This T cell receptor (beta chain) is from a study of Ad26.COV2.S vaccination and SARS-CoV-2 variants. Study-wide context: Donor got 5x10^10 or 1x10^11 viral particles of Ad26.COV2.S. Overall study results and limits: The study found higher spike-specific TCR breadth in vaccine than placebo recipients. It was reported that spike-specific CD8+ and CD4+ T cell responses were substantially broad after vaccination.

Described treatment: 15 to 20 received Ad26.COV2.S at low or high dose, single or two shots; 5 received placebo; per-sample allocation not given. Specimen acquisition occurred on day 63 following the initial vaccine or placebo injection. An Ad26 vector that expressed Wuhan-strain SARS-CoV-2 spike constituted the vaccine. Trimming cost V 0 bases and J 7 bases; bases outside gene matches: 8. The germline CDR1 and CDR2 sequences are MNHEY and SVGAGI. This CDR3 is 15 amino acids long. Profiling relied on immunoSEQ multiplex PCR, and the TCRdb table lists in-frame clones only, not all of them. The data show approximately 350,000 clones, roughly 91% seen once. Comments on this clone: Its antigen is undetermined.

This clonotype was obtained from a person aged 18-65 years who received the Ad26.COV2.S COVID-19 vaccine or a placebo. Material: peripheral blood, obtained in a trial of Ad26.COV2.S vaccine versus placebo. This chain connects TRBV6-5 to TRBJ1-2, with TRBD1 matching over 7 bases. The CDR3 sequence: CASSYSSRGSFGYTF. CDR3 bases: TGTGCCAGCAGTTACTCTTCCAGGGGGTCCTTTGGCTACACCTTC.